This T cell receptor beta chain was recorded in a study of CD8+CD57+ T cells in acquired aplastic anemia. Study context: DNA per sorted CD4+ or CD8+ sample ranged about 0.18 to 30 ug, averaging around 3.2 ug.

V was pared by 7 bases and J by 4 bases, with 4 bases between. Germline V gene lookup returns CDR1 LNHDA and CDR2 SQIVND (reference sequence). There are 11 residues in the CDR3. The authors sequenced patients whose flow cytometry had shown CD8+CD57+ cell expansion. Patient blood was sampled before any therapy had been received. Whole-study findings and limits: Patients and controls shared 25 to 30 CD8+ CDR3 sequences.

Genomic DNA acted as the template from which TCR beta VDJ combination and CDR3 sequence profiling were carried out. MiXCR was run by TCRdb on the reads, yielding one entry per CDR3 protein. The sample includes 160,000 or so distinct CDR3 sequences, more than 45% seen only once; the top ten take roughly 3.2%. Regarding this clonotype: Its specificity is not known.

Material for sequencing was sorted CD4+, CD8+, or CD8+CD57+ T cells (not recorded which) from PBMCs. The chain combines TRBV19 with TRBJ2-2; D call uncertain. This clonotype originated in a human donor with aplastic anemia. CDR3 nucleotides: TGTGCCAGTAAAGGCACCGGGGAGCTGTTTTTT. Translating it yields CASKGTGELFF.